The entry below describes one T cell receptor (beta chain). What it recognizes is unknown. Preparing the TCRbeta library involved the use of unique molecular identifiers. TCRdb fed the PCR reads into MiXCR, producing one record per CDR3 protein. The table lists a few hundred thousand distinct CDR3 sequences, more than 20% of them singletons. This specimen belongs to a study of T-cell reconstitution after alpha-beta-depleted transplantation in children. Findings of the study overall: Fresh T-cell production supplied most of the T-cell counts and diversity seen one year after transplant. For some patients, TCRbeta diversity was high at day 60 because of recipient T cells and thymic progenitors that survived. There were reportedly several hundred expanded graft clones from which alpha-beta T cells came about two months after transplant.

The germline gives CDR1 SGHNT, CDR2 YYREEE (reference sequence). The CDR3 has 17 residues. V shed 5 bases, J shed 1 base, and the junction held 8 bases outside the gene matches. The rearrangement joins TRBV5-4 to TRBJ2-1, with 11 bases lining up with TRBD1. Sequenced material: PBMCs, taken before TCRalphabeta/CD19-depleted stem cell transplant. This sequence originates from a boy younger than two with Wiskott-Aldrich syndrome, due to receive a stem cell transplant. The CDR3 sequence: CASRSYRDRGSYNEQFF. For the CDR3, the DNA is TGTGCCAGCAGAAGCTATAGGGACAGGGGGTCCTACAATGAGCAGTTCTTC.